These 22 T cell receptor beta chains were all obtained from the same sample, sequenced in a study of blood T cell repertoires in COVID-19. TCRdb's table, derived via immunoSEQ multiplex PCR, lists solely in-frame clones and lacks some. The sample has 95,000 to 100,000 clones; 87% are singletons. The sample was peripheral blood. These receptors were collected from a woman aged 25 to 39 with acute or convalescent COVID-19.

The chain employs TRBV24-1 and TRBJ2-3; 7 nucleotides line up with TRBD2. The V gene's germline CDR1 is KGHDR and CDR2 SFDVKD. There are 12 residues in the CDR3. The V gene end was trimmed by 3 bases and the J gene end by 10 bases; junction bases not matched to a gene: 3. CDR3 nucleotide sequence: TGTGCCACCAGTGATGGAAGCGGGGCGCAGTATTTT. Encoded protein: CATSDGSGAQYF.

This clone was found once. The rearrangement links TRBV9 to TRBJ2-3; TRBD2 might be the D (6 bases). V lost 4 bases, J lost 4 bases, and 16 bases lay in between. Per germline, CDR1 SGDLS and CDR2 YYNGEE. The CDR3 contains 15 residues. The CDR3 nucleotides read TGTGCCAGCAGCCTTTTACCAGCGGGTGCAGATACGCAGTATTTT. It encodes CASSLLPAGADTQYF.

The J gene is TRBJ2-2, the V gene TRBV7-3; TRBD2 aligns across 9 bases. CDR1 and CDR2 from the germline V gene are SGHTA and FQGTGA. V was clipped by 5 bases and J by 2 bases; unmatched bases: 9. The CDR3 runs to 17 residues. CDR3: CASSRSSGALNTGELFF. DNA of the CDR3: TGTGCCAGCAGCCGCTCTAGCGGGGCCCTAAACACCGGGGAGCTGTTTTTT.

This rearrangement joins TRBV27 to TRBJ1-2, with 7 positions matching TRBD1. The CDR3 contains 15 residues. Germline V gene sequence: CDR1 MNHEY, CDR2 SMNVEV (reference sequence). V was pared by 0 bases and J by 2 bases, with 3 bases of the junction left unmatched. The CDR3 DNA follows: TGTGCCAGCAGTTTATCTCCCAGGGGGAACTATGGCTACACCTTC. Its translation is CASSLSPRGNYGYTF.

V is TRBV29-1 and J is TRBJ1-2, with 8 bases that match TRBD1. There are 13 residues in the CDR3. Per the germline V gene, CDR1 is SQVTM and CDR2 is ANQGSEA. With 7 bases clipped from V and 4 bases from J, the junction kept 8 bases outside the gene matches. DNA for the CDR3: TGCAGCGCCGGCAGGGGGCTAGGCTATGGCTACACCTTC. This gives the protein CSAGRGLGYGYTF.

The chain's CDR3 is CSVLGQLTGELFF. DNA of the CDR3: TGCAGCGTCCTTGGACAGCTCACCGGGGAGCTGTTTTTT. This rearrangement joins TRBV29-1 to TRBJ2-2, with a possible D match to TRBD1 (6 bases). Between the trimmed V and J ends, which lost 6 bases and 4 bases, there was a span of 12 bases. This CDR3 has 13 residues. Germline V gives CDR1 SQVTM, CDR2 ANQGSEA.

This CDR3 is CASTPDRREQYF. CDR3 nucleotides: TGCGCCAGCACCCCGGACAGGCGCGAGCAGTACTTC. The rearrangement uses TRBV10-2 and TRBJ2-7, with 7 positions matching TRBD1. The CDR3 runs 12 residues. The germline CDR1 and CDR2 sequences are WSHSY and SAAADI. Trimming took 7 bases from V and 6 from J; bases not matched to a gene: 6.

This clone was seen a single time. The chain uses TRBV3-1 (or the pseudogene TRBV3-2) and TRBJ1-4, with 7 positions matching TRBD1. The CDR3 runs to 15 residues. Germline V CDR1 and CDR2: LGHDT, YNNKEL (reference sequence). With 1 base clipped from V and 7 bases from J, the junction kept 6 bases outside the gene matches. The CDR3 DNA reads as TGTGCCAGCAGCCAAGGACAGGGAATGGGTGAAAAACTGTTTTTT. Residues: CASSQGQGMGEKLFF.

V and J are TRBV6-5 and TRBJ2-7; D gene ambiguous. CDR1 MNHEY and CDR2 SVGAGI come from the germline V gene. Trimming removed 2 bases at V and 0 bases at J, with 8 bases between. The CDR3 runs 14 residues. The DNA of the CDR3 is TGTGCCAGCAGTTACAAGCTTTACTCCTACGAGCAGTACTTC. Its translation: CASSYKLYSYEQYF.

The genes are TRBV7-9 and TRBJ1-5, with a tentative D call TRBD1 (5 bases). The CDR3 length is 14 residues. V was trimmed by 4 bases and J by 2 bases, leaving 9 bases between them. Per the germline V gene, CDR1 is SEHNR and CDR2 is FQNEAQ (reference sequence). The CDR3 here is CASSSGGRNQPQHF. CDR3 coding DNA: TGTGCCAGCAGCTCGGGGGGTCGCAATCAGCCCCAGCATTTT.

This clone is a singleton in its sample. V usage is TRBV18 and J usage is TRBJ1-1; TRBD1 aligns across 7 bases. Germline CDR1 KGHSH, CDR2 LQKENI. The CDR3 totals 15 residues. V lost 2 bases, J lost 5 bases, and 8 bases stayed unmatched. In DNA, the CDR3 is TGTGCCAGCTCACCAGAGGGGGCGAGGAGAACTGAAGCTTTCTTT. This translates into CASSPEGARRTEAFF.

The chain is built from TRBV25-1 and TRBJ2-1, with 7 bases identical to TRBD2. The germline CDR1 and CDR2 sequences are MGHDK and SYGVNS. V shed 4 bases, J shed 7 bases, and the junction held 1 base outside the gene matches. The CDR3 is 12 amino acids. The CDR3 protein is CASSGGGNEQFF. The CDR3 DNA reads as TGTGCCAGCAGTGGGGGGGGGAATGAGCAGTTCTTC.

The CDR3 sequence is CASSRGGVVRQNNEQFF. CDR3 coding DNA: TGTGCCAGCAGCCGGGGAGGAGTAGTAAGACAGAACAATGAGCAGTTCTTC. The rearrangement joins TRBV3-1 (or the pseudogene TRBV3-2) to TRBJ2-1; the D gene is possibly TRBD2 (6 bases). The V gene's germline CDR1 is LGHDT and CDR2 YNNKEL (reference sequence). This CDR3 is 17 amino acids long. Deletions cut 4 bases from V and 5 bases from J, with 21 bases between.

The genes are TRBV7-2 and TRBJ1-2; no firm D call. Between the trimmed V and J ends, which lost 2 bases and 4 bases, there was a span of 11 bases. CDR3 length: 14 amino acids. Per germline, CDR1 SGHTA and CDR2 FQGNSA. CDR3 residues: CASSLHPTGYGYTF. In DNA, the CDR3 is TGTGCCAGCAGCTTACACCCGACGGGCTATGGCTACACCTTC.

The rearrangement joins TRBV1 to TRBJ2-1; TRBD1 reflects the table's D call only, with no check against the DNA. TRBV1 is labeled a pseudogene. The CDR3 loop spans 14 amino acids. This CDR3 reads CTSSPPGGYNEQFF. The CDR3 DNA follows: TGCACCAGCAGCCCTCCAGGGGGCTACAATGAGCAGTTCTTC.

V gene TRBV27 combines with J gene TRBJ2-1; D not resolved. Germline V gene lookup returns CDR1 MNHEY and CDR2 SMNVEV (reference sequence). This CDR3 comprises 14 residues. V lost 3 bases and J lost 5, with 11 bases in between. The CDR3 spells CASSFRQVDNEQFF. DNA for the CDR3: TGTGCCAGCAGTTTCAGGCAGGTAGACAATGAGCAGTTCTTC.

The rearrangement uses TRBV2 and TRBJ2-3; 8 positions match TRBD2. From germline, CDR1 is SNHLY and CDR2 FYNNEI. The trim removed 4 bases at V and 6 bases at J, leaving 0 bases unmatched. CDR3 length: 12 amino acids. In DNA form, the CDR3 reads TGTGCCAGCAGTGCGGGGGGGGATACGCAGTATTTT. Amino acid sequence: CASSAGGDTQYF. The entire variable domain, with the rest obtained from reference TRBV2 and TRBJ2-3, is as follows: EPEVTQTPSHQVTQMGQEVILRCVPISNHLYFYWYRQILGQKVEFLVSFYNNEISEKSEIFDDQFSVERPDGSNFTLKIRSTKLEDSAMYFCASSAGGDTQYFGPGTRLTVL.

The CDR3 DNA reads as TGTGCCAGCAGTGAAGATGGGGCCAGGGGTGGCTACACCTTC. It is translated as CASSEDGARGGYTF. V usage is TRBV2 and J usage is TRBJ1-2; TRBD1 might be the D (6 bases). Germline-derived CDR1 and CDR2 are SNHLY and FYNNEI. The CDR3 is made up of 14 amino acids. Trimming stripped 1 base from V and 7 bases from J, with 13 bases between.

The chain uses TRBV5-4 and TRBJ1-1; the D gene is possibly TRBD1 (5 bases). Looked up from germline, CDR1 is SGHNT and CDR2 is YYREEE (reference sequence). V was clipped by 4 bases and J by 4 bases, with 23 bases between them. The CDR3 has 17 amino acids. In DNA, the CDR3 is TGTGCCAGCAGCCCGGGGGATTTGGGGCAGATGGTCACTGAAGCTTTCTTT. It yields the protein CASSPGDLGQMVTEAFF.

This clone was detected once. The chain is built from TRBV5-6 and TRBJ1-2; 10 bases fit TRBD1. Germline lookup yields CDR1 SGHDT and CDR2 YYEEEE. The CDR3 covers 15 residues. The ends lost 4 bases at V and 2 bases at J; junction bases unmatched: 5. For the CDR3, the DNA is TGTGCCAGCAGCCCATGGACAGGGGGGAACTATGGCTACACCTTC. Translated: CASSPWTGGNYGYTF.

The genes are TRBV5-1 and TRBJ2-7; 8 bases are shared with TRBD1. Looked up from germline, CDR1 is SGHRS and CDR2 is YFSETQ. CDR3 length equals 15 residues. The V segment lost 0 bases and the J segment 4 bases; nucleotides outside the gene matches: 6. CDR3 residues: CASSLGDRFRYEQYF. The CDR3, as DNA: TGCGCCAGCAGCTTGGGGGACAGGTTCAGGTACGAGCAGTACTTC. Together with reference TRBV5-1 and TRBJ2-7, the CDR3 gives the full variable domain: KAGVTQTPRYLIKTRGQQVTLSCSPISGHRSVSWYQQTPGQGLQFLFEYFSETQRNKGNFPGRFSGRQFSNSRSEMNVSTLELGDSALYLCASSLGDRFRYEQYFGPGTRLTVT.

This chain uses TRBV27 with TRBJ2-7; 11 bases line up with TRBD2. The CDR3 is made up of 15 amino acids. V lost 3 bases to trimming and J lost 0 bases; unmatched junction nucleotides: 1. CDR1 is MNHEY, CDR2 SMNVEV, per germline (reference sequence). CDR3 protein: CASSFSGGASYEQYF. Here the CDR3 DNA reads TGTGCCAGCAGTTTTAGCGGGGGGGCCTCCTACGAGCAGTACTTC.